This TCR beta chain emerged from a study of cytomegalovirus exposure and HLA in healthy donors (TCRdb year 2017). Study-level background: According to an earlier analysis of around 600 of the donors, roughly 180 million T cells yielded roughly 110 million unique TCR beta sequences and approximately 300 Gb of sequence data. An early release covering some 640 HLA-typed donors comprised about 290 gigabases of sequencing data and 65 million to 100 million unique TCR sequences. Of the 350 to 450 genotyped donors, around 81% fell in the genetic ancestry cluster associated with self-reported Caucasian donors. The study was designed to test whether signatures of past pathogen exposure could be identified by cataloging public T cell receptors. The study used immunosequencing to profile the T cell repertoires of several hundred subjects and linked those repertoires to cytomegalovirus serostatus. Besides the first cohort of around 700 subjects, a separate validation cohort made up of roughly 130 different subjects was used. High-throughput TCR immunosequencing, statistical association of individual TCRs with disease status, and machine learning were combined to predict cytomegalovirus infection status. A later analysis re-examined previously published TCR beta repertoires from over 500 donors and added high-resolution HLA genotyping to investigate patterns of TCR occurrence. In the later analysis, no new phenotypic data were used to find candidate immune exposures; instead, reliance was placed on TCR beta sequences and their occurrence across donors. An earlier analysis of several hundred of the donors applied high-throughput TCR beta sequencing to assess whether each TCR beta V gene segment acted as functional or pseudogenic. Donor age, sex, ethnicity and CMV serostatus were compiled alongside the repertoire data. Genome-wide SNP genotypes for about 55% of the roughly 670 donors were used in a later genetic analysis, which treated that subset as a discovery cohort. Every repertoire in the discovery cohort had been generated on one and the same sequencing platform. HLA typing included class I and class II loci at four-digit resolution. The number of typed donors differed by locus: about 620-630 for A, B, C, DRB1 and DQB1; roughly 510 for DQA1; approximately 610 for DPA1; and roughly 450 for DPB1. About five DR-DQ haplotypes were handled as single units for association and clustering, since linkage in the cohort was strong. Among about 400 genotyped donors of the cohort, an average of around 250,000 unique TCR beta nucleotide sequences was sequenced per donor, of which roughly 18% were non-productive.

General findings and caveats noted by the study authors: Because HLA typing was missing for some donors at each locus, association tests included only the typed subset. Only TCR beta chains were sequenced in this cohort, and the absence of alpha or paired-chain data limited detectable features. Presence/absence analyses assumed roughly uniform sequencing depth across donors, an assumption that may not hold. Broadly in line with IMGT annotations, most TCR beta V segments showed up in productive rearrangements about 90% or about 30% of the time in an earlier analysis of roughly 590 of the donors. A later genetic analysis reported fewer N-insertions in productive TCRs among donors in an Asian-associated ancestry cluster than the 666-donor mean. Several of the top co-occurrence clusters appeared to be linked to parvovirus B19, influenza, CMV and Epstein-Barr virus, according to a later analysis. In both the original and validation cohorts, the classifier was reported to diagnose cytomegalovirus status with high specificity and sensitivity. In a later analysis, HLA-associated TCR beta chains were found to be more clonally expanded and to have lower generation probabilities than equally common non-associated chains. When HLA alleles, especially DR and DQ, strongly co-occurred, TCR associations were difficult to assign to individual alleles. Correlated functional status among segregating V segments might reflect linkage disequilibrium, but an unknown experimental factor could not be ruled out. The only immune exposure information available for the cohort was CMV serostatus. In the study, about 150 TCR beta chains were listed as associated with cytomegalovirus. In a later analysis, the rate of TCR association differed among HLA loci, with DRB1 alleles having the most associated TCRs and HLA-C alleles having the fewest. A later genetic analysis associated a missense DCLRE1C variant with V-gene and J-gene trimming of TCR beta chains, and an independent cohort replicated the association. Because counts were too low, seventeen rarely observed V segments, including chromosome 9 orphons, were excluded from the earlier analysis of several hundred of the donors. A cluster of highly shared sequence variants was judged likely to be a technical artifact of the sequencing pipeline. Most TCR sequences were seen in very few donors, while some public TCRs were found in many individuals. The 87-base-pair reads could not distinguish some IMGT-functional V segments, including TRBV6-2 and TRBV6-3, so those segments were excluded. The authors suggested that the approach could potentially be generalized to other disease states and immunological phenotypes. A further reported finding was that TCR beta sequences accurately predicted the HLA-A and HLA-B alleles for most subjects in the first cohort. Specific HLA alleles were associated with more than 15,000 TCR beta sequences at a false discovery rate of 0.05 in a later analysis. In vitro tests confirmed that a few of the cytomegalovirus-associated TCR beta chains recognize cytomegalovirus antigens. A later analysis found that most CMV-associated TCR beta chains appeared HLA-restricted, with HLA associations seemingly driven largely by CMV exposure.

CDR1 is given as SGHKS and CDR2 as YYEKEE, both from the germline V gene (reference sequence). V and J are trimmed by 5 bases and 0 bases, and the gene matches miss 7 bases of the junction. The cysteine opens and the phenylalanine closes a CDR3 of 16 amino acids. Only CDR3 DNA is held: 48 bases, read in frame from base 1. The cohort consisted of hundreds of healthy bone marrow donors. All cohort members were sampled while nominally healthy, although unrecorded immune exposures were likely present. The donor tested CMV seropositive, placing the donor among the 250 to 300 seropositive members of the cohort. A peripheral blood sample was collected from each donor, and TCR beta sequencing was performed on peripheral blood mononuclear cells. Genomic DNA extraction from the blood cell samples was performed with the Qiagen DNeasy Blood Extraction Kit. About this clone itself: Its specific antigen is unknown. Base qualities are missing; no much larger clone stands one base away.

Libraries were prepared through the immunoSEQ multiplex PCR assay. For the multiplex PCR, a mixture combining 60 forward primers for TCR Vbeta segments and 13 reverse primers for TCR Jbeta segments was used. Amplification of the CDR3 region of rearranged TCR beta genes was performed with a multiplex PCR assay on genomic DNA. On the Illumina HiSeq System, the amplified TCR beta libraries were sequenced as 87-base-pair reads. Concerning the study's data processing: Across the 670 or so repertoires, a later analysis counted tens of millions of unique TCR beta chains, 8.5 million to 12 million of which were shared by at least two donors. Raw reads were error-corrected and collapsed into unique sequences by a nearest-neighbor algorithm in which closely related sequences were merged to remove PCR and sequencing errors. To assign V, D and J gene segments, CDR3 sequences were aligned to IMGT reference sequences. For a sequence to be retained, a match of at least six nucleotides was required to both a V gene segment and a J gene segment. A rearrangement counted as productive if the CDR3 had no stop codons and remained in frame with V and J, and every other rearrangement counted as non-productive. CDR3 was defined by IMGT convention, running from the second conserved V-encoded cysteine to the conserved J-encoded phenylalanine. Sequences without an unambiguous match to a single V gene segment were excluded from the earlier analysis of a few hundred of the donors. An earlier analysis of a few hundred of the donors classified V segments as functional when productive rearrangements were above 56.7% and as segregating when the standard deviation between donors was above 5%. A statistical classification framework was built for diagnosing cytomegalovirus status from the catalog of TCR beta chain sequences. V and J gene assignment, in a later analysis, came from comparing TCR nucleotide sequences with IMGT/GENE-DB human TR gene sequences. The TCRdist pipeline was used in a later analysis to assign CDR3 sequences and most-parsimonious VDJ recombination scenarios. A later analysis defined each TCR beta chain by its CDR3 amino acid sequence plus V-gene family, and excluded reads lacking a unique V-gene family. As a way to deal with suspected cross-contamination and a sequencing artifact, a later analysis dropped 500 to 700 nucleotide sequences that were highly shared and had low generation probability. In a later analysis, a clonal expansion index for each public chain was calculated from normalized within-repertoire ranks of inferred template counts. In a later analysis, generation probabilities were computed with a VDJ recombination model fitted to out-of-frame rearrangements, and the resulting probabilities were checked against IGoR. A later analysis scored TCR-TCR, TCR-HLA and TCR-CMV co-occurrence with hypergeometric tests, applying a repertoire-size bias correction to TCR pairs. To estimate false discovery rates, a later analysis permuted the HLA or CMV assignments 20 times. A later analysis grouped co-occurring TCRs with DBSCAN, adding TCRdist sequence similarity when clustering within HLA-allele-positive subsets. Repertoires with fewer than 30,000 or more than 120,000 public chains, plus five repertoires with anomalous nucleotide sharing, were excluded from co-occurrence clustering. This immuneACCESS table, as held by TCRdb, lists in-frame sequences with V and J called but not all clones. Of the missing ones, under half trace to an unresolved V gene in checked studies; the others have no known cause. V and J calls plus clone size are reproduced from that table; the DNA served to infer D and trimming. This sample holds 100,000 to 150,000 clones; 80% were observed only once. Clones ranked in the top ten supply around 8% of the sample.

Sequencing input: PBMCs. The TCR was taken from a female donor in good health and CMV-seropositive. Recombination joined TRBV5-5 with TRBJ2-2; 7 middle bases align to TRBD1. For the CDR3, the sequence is CASSFSGTANTGELFF. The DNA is TGTGCCAGCAGTTTTTCCGGGACAGCGAACACCGGGGAGCTGTTTTTT.